This T cell receptor (beta chain) appears in the sequencing data of a study of blood T cell repertoires in COVID-19. Looking at the study overall: T cells, B-cell-depleted T cells, or PBMCs supplied cDNA or gDNA.

TCRdb's copy holds only in-frame clones and misses some; the assay was immunoSEQ multiplex PCR. This table has about 360,000 clones, around 86% appearing once. Germline CDR1 and CDR2: SGHRS and YFSETQ. V shed 4 bases and J 3 bases; nucleotides not matched to a gene: 9. The CDR3 runs 16 residues. The sequence was collected from a human donor in a cohort sampled during active COVID-19. The sample consisted of peripheral blood. The chain links TRBV5-1 to TRBJ2-1, with TRBD2 matching over 8 bases. CDR3 coding DNA: TGCGCCAGCAGCCCACTAGCGGAGGCACTCTACAATGAGCAGTTCTTC. Its protein product is CASSPLAEALYNEQFF.